This T cell receptor (beta chain) was recorded in a study of cytomegalovirus exposure and HLA in healthy donors (dated by TCRdb to about 2017). With respect to the entire study: According to an earlier analysis of a few hundred of the donors, roughly 180 million T cells yielded approximately 120 million unique TCR beta sequences and more than 250 Gb of sequence data. About 320 gigabases of sequencing data and roughly 90 million unique TCR sequences were included in an early release covering several hundred HLA-typed donors. The genetic ancestry cluster associated with self-reported Caucasian donors included about 84% of the 398 genotyped donors. The study aimed to test whether cataloging public T cell receptors could reveal signatures of past pathogen exposure. The T cell repertoires of around 670 subjects were profiled by immunosequencing and related to cytomegalovirus serostatus. A separate validation cohort of over a hundred different subjects was used in addition to the roughly 640-subject first cohort. To predict cytomegalovirus infection status, the study brought together high-throughput TCR immunosequencing, statistical association of individual TCRs with disease status, and machine learning. A later analysis re-analyzed previously published TCR beta repertoires from 660 or so donors and added high-resolution HLA genotyping to study TCR occurrence patterns. The later analysis used no new phenotypic data to find candidate immune exposures, relying instead on TCR beta sequences and their occurrence across donors. In an earlier analysis of 550 to 700 of the donors, high-throughput TCR beta sequencing was used to judge whether each TCR beta V gene segment behaved as functional or pseudogenic. Alongside the repertoire data, information on donor age, sex, ethnicity and CMV serostatus was compiled. Genome-wide SNP genotypes for about 60% of the 666 donors were used in a later genetic analysis, which treated that subset as a discovery cohort. All discovery cohort repertoires had been generated on a single sequencing platform. HLA typing covered class I and class II loci at four-digit resolution. Typing coverage differed by locus: A, B, C, DRB1 and DQB1 were typed in about 620-640 donors, DQA1 in roughly 500, DPA1 in around 580, and DPB1 in 472. About five DR-DQ haplotypes were handled as single units for association and clustering, since linkage in the cohort was strong. On average, over 200,000 unique TCR beta nucleotide sequences were sequenced per donor among about 400 genotyped donors of the cohort, with roughly 19% of those sequences being non-productive.

Here is what the overall study found, with its caveats: In a later analysis, the rate of TCR association differed among HLA loci, with DRB1 alleles having the most associated TCRs and HLA-C alleles having the fewest. A few of the identified cytomegalovirus-associated TCR beta chains were confirmed in vitro to be specific for cytomegalovirus antigens. Only TCR beta chains were sequenced in this cohort, and the absence of alpha or paired-chain data limited detectable features. In a later analysis, HLA-associated TCR beta chains were found to be more clonally expanded and to have lower generation probabilities than equally common non-associated chains. Sequencing depth was assumed to be roughly uniform across donors in the presence/absence analyses, though that assumption may not hold. The classifier was reported to diagnose cytomegalovirus status with high specificity and sensitivity in both the original and validation cohorts. Because HLA typing was unavailable for some donors at each locus, only the typed subset was used in association tests. Assigning TCR associations to individual alleles was difficult when HLA alleles, especially DR and DQ, strongly co-occurred. A cluster of highly shared sequence variants was judged likely to represent a technical artifact of the sequencing pipeline. At a false discovery rate of 0.05, a later analysis linked around 17,000 TCR beta sequences to specific HLA alleles. The only immune exposure information available for the cohort was CMV serostatus. Because counts were too low, about 15 rarely observed V segments, including chromosome 9 orphons, were left out of the earlier analysis of 587 of the donors. Correlated functional status among segregating V segments might be attributable to linkage disequilibrium, but an unknown experimental factor could not be ruled out. A later genetic analysis associated a missense DCLRE1C variant with V-gene and J-gene trimming of TCR beta chains, and an independent cohort replicated the association. Broadly in line with IMGT annotations, most TCR beta V segments showed up in productive rearrangements about 90% or about 30% of the time in an earlier analysis of approximately 600 of the donors. It was suggested by the authors that the approach could potentially be generalized to other disease states and immunological phenotypes. According to a later analysis, most CMV-associated TCR beta chains appeared to be HLA-restricted, and the HLA associations seemed to be driven largely by CMV exposure. According to a later genetic analysis, donors in an Asian-associated ancestry cluster had fewer N-insertions in productive TCRs than the approximately 690-donor mean. In a later analysis, several top co-occurrence clusters were reported to appear linked to parvovirus B19, influenza, CMV and Epstein-Barr virus. A further reported finding was that TCR beta sequences accurately predicted the HLA-A and HLA-B alleles for most subjects in the first cohort. In the study, approximately 160 TCR beta chains were listed as associated with cytomegalovirus. Across donors, most TCR sequences were observed very rarely, whereas some public TCRs were present in many individuals.

The cohort comprised some 680 healthy bone marrow donors. Cohort members were all nominally healthy when sampled, although unrecorded immune exposures were likely present. The donor tested CMV seropositive and was one of the 289 seropositive cohort members. Every donor gave a peripheral blood sample, and the peripheral blood mononuclear cells from that sample were used for TCR beta sequencing. The Qiagen DNeasy Blood Extraction Kit was used to extract genomic DNA from the blood cell samples. With respect to this clone: This clone's antigen is unknown. Within one base of it there is no much larger clone, and no base qualities were kept.

The library was generated by the immunoSEQ multiplex PCR assay. The multiplex PCR relied on a mix of 60 forward primers for TCR Vbeta segments and 13 reverse primers for TCR Jbeta segments. The CDR3 region of rearranged TCR beta genes was amplified from genomic DNA by a multiplex PCR assay. Amplified TCR beta libraries were sequenced as 87-base-pair reads on the Illumina HiSeq System. Regarding the original processing steps: A later analysis tallied tens of millions of unique TCR beta chains across the 600 to 700 repertoires, and approximately 12 million of those chains were shared by two or more donors. Raw reads were error-corrected and collapsed into unique sequences with a nearest-neighbor algorithm that merged closely related sequences to remove PCR and sequencing errors. To assign V, D and J gene segments, CDR3 sequences were aligned to IMGT reference sequences. Each retained sequence needed at least a six-nucleotide match to both a V gene segment and a J gene segment. A rearrangement was called productive if the CDR3 had no stop codons and remained in frame with V and J, and every other rearrangement was called non-productive. Following IMGT convention, CDR3 was defined as the stretch from the second conserved V-encoded cysteine up to the conserved J-encoded phenylalanine. The earlier analysis of about 610 of the donors excluded any sequence lacking an unambiguous match to a single V gene segment. In an earlier analysis of approximately 610 of the donors, V segments were called functional above 56.7% productive rearrangements and were called segregating when the between-donor standard deviation exceeded 5%. A statistical classification framework was built for diagnosing cytomegalovirus status from the catalog of TCR beta chain sequences. A later analysis assigned V and J genes by comparing TCR nucleotide sequences with IMGT/GENE-DB human TR gene sequences. A later analysis assigned CDR3 sequences and most-parsimonious VDJ recombination scenarios with the TCRdist pipeline. A later analysis defined each TCR beta chain by its CDR3 amino acid sequence plus V-gene family, and excluded reads lacking a unique V-gene family. To address suspected cross-contamination and a sequencing artifact, a later analysis removed over 500 highly shared, low-generation-probability nucleotide sequences. For each public chain, a later analysis derived a clonal expansion index from normalized ranks of inferred template counts within each repertoire. A later analysis computed generation probabilities with a VDJ recombination model fitted to out-of-frame rearrangements, and checked the results against IGoR. A later analysis scored TCR-TCR, TCR-HLA and TCR-CMV co-occurrence with hypergeometric tests, applying a repertoire-size bias correction to TCR pairs. False discovery rates were estimated in a later analysis by permuting HLA or CMV assignments 20 times. A later analysis grouped co-occurring TCRs with DBSCAN, adding TCRdist sequence similarity when clustering within HLA-allele-positive subsets. Repertoires with fewer than 30,000 or more than 120,000 public chains were left out of co-occurrence clustering, as were five repertoires with anomalous nucleotide sharing. TCRdb took this table from immuneACCESS and kept in-frame rearrangements with V and J called. Such tables lack part of the clones; where checked against another copy, unresolved V genes explain under half of the gap, and the rest is unexplained. V and J calls plus clone size are reproduced from that table; the DNA served to infer D and trimming. The table for this sample lists 95,000 to 150,000 clones; 55% to 65% of them were counted only once. Jointly, the top ten make up approximately 11% of the sample.

Input material: PBMCs. This receptor was obtained from a man aged 35-49 years in good health and CMV-seropositive.

The bases are TGTGCCAGCAGCCCCCCAGGTACAGACAAAGAGACCCAGTACTTC. Its amino acids are CASSPPGTDKETQYF. The chain employs TRBV7-9 and TRBJ2-5, with no confidently assigned D gene. Via the germline V gene (reference sequence), CDR1 is SEHNR and CDR2 FQNEAQ. There are 15 amino acids in the CDR3, from cysteine to phenylalanine inclusive. The DNA shown is the 45-base CDR3, in frame from base 1. Deletion took 5 bases off V and 3 bases off J, with a span of 16 bases between the germline ends.